These T cell receptor beta chains were read from a single sample in a study of CD8 T cells in Susac syndrome. MiXCR, run by TCRdb on the immunoSEQ multiplex PCR reads, gives a single entry per CDR3 protein. The sample lists about 150,000 distinct CDR3 sequences; 93% were seen once. Sequenced material: CD4+ T cells from PBMCs. All receptors derive from a human donor with multiple sclerosis. Both conserved end residues are part of each CDR3. A D gene is named only where the DNA matches it firmly. Only part of the rows carry a size: once, few, many, or a class if the clone is expanded.

-	-	TRBJ1-5	TRBV20-1	CSASKGLSYNQPQHF	TGCAGTGCTAGTAAGGGGCTGTCCTACAATCAGCCCCAGCATTTT
-	TRBD2	TRBJ2-1	TRBV3-1	CASSLPSGKTYNEQFF	TGTGCCAGCAGCCTACCTAGCGGGAAGACCTACAATGAGCAGTTCTTC
-	TRBD2	TRBJ2-7	TRBV28	CASSLGLAGVTFTYEQYF	TGTGCCAGCAGTCTGGGACTAGCGGGAGTAACTTTCACCTACGAGCAGTACTTC
-	-	TRBJ2-7	TRBV20-1	CSARRAGHSGEQYF	TGCAGTGCTAGGCGGGCGGGGCATTCGGGGGAGCAGTACTTC
-	-	TRBJ2-1	TRBV11-1	CASSFSEADEQFF	TGTGCCAGCAGCTTCAGTGAGGCCGATGAGCAGTTCTTC
-	TRBD2	TRBJ2-7	TRBV6-6	CASSSPGLAGGRQYF	TGTGCCAGCAGTTCTCCGGGACTAGCGGGAGGAAGGCAGTACTTC
-	-	TRBJ2-7	TRBV12-3/TRBV12-4	CASSSRDFSSYEQYF	TGTGCCAGCAGTTCTCGGGACTTCTCCTCCTACGAGCAGTACTTC
once	TRBD1	TRBJ2-3	TRBV30	CAWSPGQGTDTQYF	TGTGCCTGGAGTCCCGGACAGGGGACCGATACGCAGTATTTT
-	-	TRBJ2-7	TRBV6-6	CASSPTGKSSYEQYF	TGTGCCAGCAGCCCCACCGGCAAGAGCTCCTACGAGCAGTACTTC
-	TRBD1	TRBJ2-7	TRBV28	CASSSPGTGGYEQYF	TGTGCCAGCAGTTCACCCGGGACAGGGGGCTACGAGCAGTACTTC
-	-	TRBJ1-2	TRBV4-2	CASSQVGEGYTF	TGTGCCAGCAGCCAAGTGGGAGAAGGCTACACCTTC
-	-	TRBJ2-2	TRBV18	CASSPVTGELFF	TGTGCCAGCTCACCAGTCACCGGGGAGCTGTTTTTT
-	-	TRBJ2-1	TRBV7-2	CASSLVPSYNEQFF	TGTGCCAGCAGCTTAGTCCCCTCCTACAATGAGCAGTTCTTC
-	-	TRBJ1-1	TRBV15	CATSRDQTVGNTEAFF	TGTGCCACCAGCAGAGACCAGACAGTCGGGAACACTGAAGCTTTCTTT
-	-	TRBJ1-4	TRBV5-1	CASSLDGNEKLFF	TGCGCCAGCAGCTTGGACGGGAATGAAAAACTGTTTTTT
-	-	TRBJ2-7	TRBV12-2	CASRSGLAGGPYEQYF	TGTGCAAGTCGCTCTGGACTAGCGGGGGGACCCTACGAGCAGTACTTC
-	TRBD2	TRBJ2-2	TRBV23-1	CASSQEGTTYTGELFF	TGCGCCAGCAGTCAAGAAGGGACTACCTACACCGGGGAGCTGTTTTTT
-	-	TRBJ1-5	TRBV3-1	CASSHSNQPQHF	TGTGCCAGCAGCCATAGCAATCAGCCCCAGCATTTT
-	-	TRBJ2-1	TRBV3-1	CASSQDKRKQFF	TGTGCCAGCAGCCAAGACAAGCGTAAGCAGTTCTTC
-	TRBD1	TRBJ2-2	TRBV18	CASSSRQGYTGELFF	TGTGCCAGCTCATCAAGACAGGGATACACCGGGGAGCTGTTTTTT
-	TRBD2	TRBJ2-1	TRBV19	CASMRLAGYNEQFF	TGTGCCAGTATGCGACTAGCGGGGTACAATGAGCAGTTCTTC
once	TRBD1	TRBJ2-7	TRBV20-1	CSAVRQGGEQYF	TGCAGTGCCGTAAGACAGGGGGGCGAGCAGTACTTC
-	-	TRBJ2-5	TRBV5-1	CASEAGPGVETQYF	TGCGCCAGCGAGGCTGGGCCCGGGGTAGAGACCCAGTACTTC
-	TRBD1	TRBJ1-2	TRBV24-1	CATSDPGGDSYGYTF	TGTGCCACCAGTGATCCAGGGGGCGACAGCTATGGCTACACCTTC
-	TRBD1	TRBJ2-2	TRBV2	CASSPGQGADGELFF	TGTGCCAGCAGTCCGGGACAGGGGGCGGACGGGGAGCTGTTTTTT
-	-	TRBJ1-1	TRBV5-1	CASSLGARKNTEAFF	TGCGCCAGCAGCTTGGGGGCACGCAAAAACACTGAAGCTTTCTTT
-	-	TRBJ2-5	TRBV23-1	CASSRVFGETQYF	TGCGCCAGCAGTCGGGTTTTTGGAGAGACCCAGTACTTC
-	TRBD1	TRBJ2-7	TRBV6-6	CASSWGQAGEQYF	TGTGCCAGCAGTTGGGGACAGGCGGGTGAGCAGTACTTC
once	-	TRBJ2-5	TRBV4-1	CASSQDPGRRQETQYF	TGCGCCAGCAGCCAAGATCCGGGCAGGCGTCAAGAGACCCAGTACTTC
once	-	TRBJ1-2	TRBV29-1	CSVAETLYGYTF	TGCAGCGTCGCCGAAACGCTCTATGGCTACACCTTC
-	-	TRBJ1-2	TRBV9	CASSATYGYTF	TGTGCCAGCAGCGCAACTTATGGCTACACCTTC
once	-	TRBJ2-1	TRBV6-6	CASSYGGGSYNEQFF	TGTGCCAGCAGTTACGGGGGAGGTTCCTACAATGAGCAGTTCTTC
-	-	TRBJ2-3	TRBV30	CAWTGPRGGTDTQYF	TGTGCCTGGACCGGCCCCAGGGGAGGCACAGATACGCAGTATTTT
-	-	TRBJ1-2	TRBV3-1	CASSQGAGLNYGYTF	TGTGCCAGCAGCCAAGGCGCCGGCCTTAACTATGGCTACACCTTC
-	-	TRBJ1-4	TRBV13	CASSGSGDANEKLFF	TGTGCCAGCAGCGGATCAGGGGACGCTAATGAAAAACTGTTTTTT
once	-	TRBJ1-3	TRBV18	CASSPTGNRNTIYF	TGTGCCAGCTCACCAACAGGGAACAGAAACACCATATATTTT
-	TRBD1	TRBJ1-4	TRBV7-2	CASSLAGGTGGEKLFF	TGTGCCAGCAGCTTAGCCGGTGGGACAGGGGGAGAAAAACTGTTTTTT
-	-	TRBJ2-7	TRBV4-3	CASSQDSGRVDEQYF	TGCGCCAGCAGCCAAGATAGCGGCAGGGTCGACGAGCAGTACTTC
-	-	TRBJ2-1	TRBV20-1	CSALRGVNEQFF	TGCAGTGCTCTTCGCGGGGTCAATGAGCAGTTCTTC
-	TRBD2	TRBJ2-1	TRBV15	CATSGRTSWFYNEQFF	TGTGCCACCAGCGGTAGGACTAGCTGGTTCTACAATGAGCAGTTCTTC
few	-	TRBJ2-4	TRBV24-1	CATSVTGQNIQYF	TGTGCCACCAGTGTGACGGGGCAAAACATTCAGTACTTC
-	-	TRBJ2-4	TRBV7-2	CASSFSGELAKNIQYF	TGTGCCAGCAGCTTTAGCGGAGAACTAGCCAAAAACATTCAGTACTTC
once	TRBD1	TRBJ1-5	TRBV2	CASSDRQGDPQHF	TGTGCCAGCAGTGACAGACAGGGGGACCCCCAGCATTTT
few	TRBD1	TRBJ1-2	TRBV6-5	CASSPLNRGAYGYTF	TGTGCCAGCAGCCCGCTTAACAGGGGTGCCTATGGCTACACCTTC
-	TRBD2	TRBJ2-7	TRBV5-1	CASSPGTTRSHEQYF	TGCGCCAGCAGCCCCGGGACTACGAGGTCCCACGAGCAGTACTTC
-	-	TRBJ1-1	TRBV30	CAWSQGSMNTEAFF	TGTGCCTGGAGCCAGGGATCGATGAACACTGAAGCTTTCTTT
-	-	TRBJ2-1	TRBV6-6	CASTAPPNEQFF	TGTGCCAGCACGGCACCCCCCAATGAGCAGTTCTTC
few	TRBD1	TRBJ2-1	TRBV3-1	CASSRDRVGEQFF	TGTGCCAGCAGCCGGGACAGGGTCGGTGAGCAGTTCTTC